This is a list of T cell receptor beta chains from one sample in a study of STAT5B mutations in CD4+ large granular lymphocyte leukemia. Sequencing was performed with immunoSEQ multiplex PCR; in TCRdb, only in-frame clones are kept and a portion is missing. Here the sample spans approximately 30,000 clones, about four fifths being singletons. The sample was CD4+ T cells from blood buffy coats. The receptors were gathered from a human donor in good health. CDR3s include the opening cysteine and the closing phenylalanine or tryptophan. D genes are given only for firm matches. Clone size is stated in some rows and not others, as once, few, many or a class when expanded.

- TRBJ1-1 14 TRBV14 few CASSQVRGRGEAFF TGTGCCAGCAGCCAAGTAAGGGGAAGGGGTGAAGCTTTCTTT
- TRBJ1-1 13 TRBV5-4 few CASSRTGVHEAFF TGTGCCAGCAGCAGAACAGGCGTCCATGAAGCTTTCTTT
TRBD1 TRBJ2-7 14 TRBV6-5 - CASSYGDRAFEQYF TGTGCCAGCAGTTATGGGGACAGGGCATTCGAGCAGTACTTC
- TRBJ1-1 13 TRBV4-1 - CASNRGKGTEAFF TGCGCCAGCAACCGAGGCAAAGGAACTGAAGCTTTCTTT
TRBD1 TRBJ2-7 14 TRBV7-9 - CASSSRTGSYEQYF TGTGCCAGCAGCTCACGGACAGGATCCTACGAGCAGTACTTC
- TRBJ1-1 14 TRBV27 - CASSLSLSGVEAFF TGTGCCAGCAGTTTATCGCTATCAGGAGTTGAAGCTTTCTTT
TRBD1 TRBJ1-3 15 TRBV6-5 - CASSQDRGSGNTIYF TGTGCCAGCAGTCAGGACAGGGGCTCTGGAAACACCATATATTTT
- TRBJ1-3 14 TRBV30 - CAWRPQGRGNTIYF TGTGCCTGGAGGCCTCAGGGGAGGGGTAACACCATATATTTT
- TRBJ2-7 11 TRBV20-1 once CSARFGYEQYF TGCAGTGCTAGATTTGGCTACGAGCAGTACTTC
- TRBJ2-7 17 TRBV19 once CASSIVLWTASSYEQYF TGTGCCAGTAGTATAGTTTTGTGGACAGCTAGCTCCTACGAGCAGTACTTC
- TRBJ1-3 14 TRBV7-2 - CASSSFGAGNTIYF TGTGCCAGCAGCTCATTTGGGGCTGGAAACACCATATATTTT
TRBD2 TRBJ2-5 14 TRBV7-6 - CASRAGLAQETQYF TGTGCCAGCAGGGCGGGACTAGCCCAAGAGACCCAGTACTTC
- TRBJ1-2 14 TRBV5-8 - CASSLGGPGYGYTF TGTGCCAGCAGCTTGGGTGGCCCCGGCTATGGCTACACCTTC
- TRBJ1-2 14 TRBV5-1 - CASSPGAAERSYTF TGCGCCAGCAGCCCTGGCGCGGCGGAGAGGAGCTACACCTTC
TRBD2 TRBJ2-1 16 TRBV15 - CATSRDFSSGYNEQFF TGTGCCACCAGCAGAGATTTCTCTAGCGGTTACAATGAGCAGTTCTTC
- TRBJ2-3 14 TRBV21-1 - CTTIGAGPTDTQYF TGCACCACCATTGGTGCGGGCCCCACAGATACGCAGTATTTT
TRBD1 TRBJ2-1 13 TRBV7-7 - CASSLGQGNKQFF TGTGCTAGCAGCCTAGGACAGGGCAATAAGCAGTTCTTC
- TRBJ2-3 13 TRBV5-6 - CASSLTFTDTQYF TGTGCCAGCAGCTTAACCTTCACAGATACGCAGTATTTT
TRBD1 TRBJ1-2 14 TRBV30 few CACQERDRVVGYTF TGTGCCTGTCAAGAGCGGGACAGGGTGGTTGGCTACACCTTC
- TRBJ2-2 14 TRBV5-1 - CASSLIGGTGELFF TGCGCCAGCAGCCTTATAGGGGGCACCGGGGAGCTGTTTTTT
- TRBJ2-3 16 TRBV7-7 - CASSLAVDKLTDTQYF TGTGCTAGCAGCTTAGCGGTGGACAAACTCACAGATACGCAGTATTTT
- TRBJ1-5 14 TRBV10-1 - CASSDVASNQPQHF TGCGCCAGCAGTGATGTGGCCTCCAATCAGCCCCAGCATTTT
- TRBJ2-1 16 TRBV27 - CASSLLLVAGNNEQFF TGTGCCAGCAGTTTACTCCTCGTGGCGGGAAACAATGAGCAGTTCTTC
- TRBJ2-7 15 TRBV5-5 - CASSLEQSPSYEQYF TGTGCCAGCAGCTTGGAACAGTCTCCCTCCTACGAGCAGTACTTC
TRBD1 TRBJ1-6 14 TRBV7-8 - CASSQGQSNSPLHF TGTGCCAGCAGCCAGGGACAGTCTAATTCACCCCTCCACTTT
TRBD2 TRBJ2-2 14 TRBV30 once CAWSTSGGTGELFF TGTGCCTGGAGCACTAGCGGGGGCACCGGGGAGCTGTTTTTT
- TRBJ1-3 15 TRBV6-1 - CASSVGLSSGNTIYF TGTGCCAGCAGCGTCGGACTCTCCTCTGGAAACACCATATATTTT
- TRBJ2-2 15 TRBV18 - CASSPLTTNTGELFF TGTGCCAGCTCACCTTTAACAACGAACACCGGGGAGCTGTTTTTT
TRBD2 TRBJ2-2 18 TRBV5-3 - CARSIGLAGVANTGELFF TGTGCCAGAAGCATAGGACTAGCGGGGGTGGCGAACACCGGGGAGCTGTTTTTT
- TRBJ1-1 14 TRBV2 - CASLRDTKNTEAFF TGTGCCAGCTTGCGGGACACAAAGAACACTGAAGCTTTCTTT
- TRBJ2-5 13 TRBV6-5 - CASTSAAQETQYF TGTGCCAGCACCTCGGCAGCACAAGAGACCCAGTACTTC
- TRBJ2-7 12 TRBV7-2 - CASSADWGGQYF TGTGCCAGCAGCGCAGACTGGGGAGGCCAGTACTTC
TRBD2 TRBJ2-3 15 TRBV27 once CASSFSGRWGDTQYF TGTGCCAGCAGTTTCAGCGGGAGGTGGGGAGATACGCAGTATTTT
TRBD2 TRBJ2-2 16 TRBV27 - CASSLFGGSMVGELFF TGTGCCAGCAGTTTATTTGGCGGGAGTATGGTCGGGGAGCTGTTTTTT
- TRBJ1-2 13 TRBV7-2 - CASSLAGQYGYTF TGTGCCAGCAGCTTAGCCGGGCAATATGGCTACACCTTC
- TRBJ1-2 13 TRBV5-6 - CASSRDLYYGYTF TGTGCCAGCAGCCGGGACTTATACTATGGCTACACCTTC
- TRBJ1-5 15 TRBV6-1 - CASSEAGARVQPQHF TGTGCCAGCAGTGAAGCGGGTGCCAGGGTTCAGCCCCAGCATTTT
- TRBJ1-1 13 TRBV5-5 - CASSLFVNTEAFF TGTGCCAGCAGCTTGTTCGTGAACACTGAAGCTTTCTTT
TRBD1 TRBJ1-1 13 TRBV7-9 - CASTDRGNTEAFF TGTGCCAGCACCGACAGGGGGAATACTGAAGCTTTCTTT